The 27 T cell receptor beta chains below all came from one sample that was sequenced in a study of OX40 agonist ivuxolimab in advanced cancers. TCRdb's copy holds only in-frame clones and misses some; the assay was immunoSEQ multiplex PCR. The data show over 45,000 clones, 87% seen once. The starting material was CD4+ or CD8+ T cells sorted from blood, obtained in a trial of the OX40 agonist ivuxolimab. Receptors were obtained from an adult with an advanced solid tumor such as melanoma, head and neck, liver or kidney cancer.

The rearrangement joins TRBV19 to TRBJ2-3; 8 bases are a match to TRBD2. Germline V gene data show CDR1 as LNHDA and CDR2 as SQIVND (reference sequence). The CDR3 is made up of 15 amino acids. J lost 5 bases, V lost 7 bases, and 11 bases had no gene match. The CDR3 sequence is CASNARSGSRDTQYF. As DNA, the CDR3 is TGTGCCAGTAACGCGAGAAGCGGGAGTAGAGATACGCAGTATTTT.

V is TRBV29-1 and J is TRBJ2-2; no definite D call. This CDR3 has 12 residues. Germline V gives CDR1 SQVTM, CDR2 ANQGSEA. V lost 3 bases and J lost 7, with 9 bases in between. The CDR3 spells CSVEMWGGELFF. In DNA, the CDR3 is TGCAGCGTTGAGATGTGGGGCGGGGAGCTGTTTTTT.

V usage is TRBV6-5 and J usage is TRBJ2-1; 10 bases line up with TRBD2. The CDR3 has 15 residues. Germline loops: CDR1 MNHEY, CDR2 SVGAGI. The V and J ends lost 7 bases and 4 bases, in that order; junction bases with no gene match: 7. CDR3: CASTPSSGSYNEQFF. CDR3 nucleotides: TGTGCCAGCACCCCGTCTAGCGGGAGTTACAATGAGCAGTTCTTC.

The CDR3 nucleotides are TGTGCCAGCAGCCGGACGGGACCAACTAATGAAAAACTGTTTTTT. Amino acid sequence: CASSRTGPTNEKLFF. The chain uses TRBV28 and TRBJ1-4; D may be TRBD1 (5 bases). The V end lost 6 bases, the J end lost 0 bases, and 11 bases lay between the germline ends. From germline, CDR1 is MDHEN and CDR2 SYDVKM. The CDR3 loop spans 15 amino acids.

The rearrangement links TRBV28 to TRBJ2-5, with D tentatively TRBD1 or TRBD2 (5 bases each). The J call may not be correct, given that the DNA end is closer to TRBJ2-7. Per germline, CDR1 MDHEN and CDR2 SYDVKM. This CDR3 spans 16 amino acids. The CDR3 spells CASSLWEEGERGEQYF. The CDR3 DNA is TGTGCCAGCAGTTTATGGGAGGAAGGGGAGAGGGGCGAGCAGTACTTC.

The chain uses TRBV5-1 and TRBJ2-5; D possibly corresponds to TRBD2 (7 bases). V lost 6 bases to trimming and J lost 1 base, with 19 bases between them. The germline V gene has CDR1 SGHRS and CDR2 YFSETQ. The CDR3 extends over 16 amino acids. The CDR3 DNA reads TGCGCCAGCACCTCTTTCGGGGGGCCCTTCCAAGAGACCCAGTACTTC. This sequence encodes CASTSFGGPFQETQYF.

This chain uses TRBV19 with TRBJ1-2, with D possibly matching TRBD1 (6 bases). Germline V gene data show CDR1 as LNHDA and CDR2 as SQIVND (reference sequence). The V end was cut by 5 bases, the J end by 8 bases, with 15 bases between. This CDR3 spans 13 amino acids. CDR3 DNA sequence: TGTGCCAGTAGTCCGTTGGACAGTCGGGGCTACACCTTC. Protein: CASSPLDSRGYTF.

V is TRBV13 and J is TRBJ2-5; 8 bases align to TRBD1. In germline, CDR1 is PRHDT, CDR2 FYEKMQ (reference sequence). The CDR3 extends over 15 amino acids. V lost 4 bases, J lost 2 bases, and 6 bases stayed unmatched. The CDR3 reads CASSSWTGYQETQYF. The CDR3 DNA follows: TGTGCCAGCAGCTCTTGGACAGGGTATCAAGAGACCCAGTACTTC. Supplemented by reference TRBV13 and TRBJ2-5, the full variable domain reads AAGVIQSPRHLIKEKRETATLKCYPIPRHDTVYWYQQGPGQDPQFLISFYEKMQSDKGSIPDRFSAQQFSDYHSELNMSSLELGDSALYFCASSSWTGYQETQYFGPGTRLLVL.

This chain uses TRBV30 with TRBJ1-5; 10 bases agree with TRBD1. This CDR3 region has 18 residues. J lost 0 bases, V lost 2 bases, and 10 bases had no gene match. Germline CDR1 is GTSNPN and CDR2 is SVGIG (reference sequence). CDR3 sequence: CAWSNRDRGIGSNQPQHF. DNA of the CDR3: TGTGCCTGGAGTAACAGGGACAGGGGAATAGGTAGCAATCAGCCCCAGCATTTT.

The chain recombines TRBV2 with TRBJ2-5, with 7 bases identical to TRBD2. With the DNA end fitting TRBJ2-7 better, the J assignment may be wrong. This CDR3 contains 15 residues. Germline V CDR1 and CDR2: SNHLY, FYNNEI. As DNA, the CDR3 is TGTGCCAGCAGTCCCCCCGGGAGGAACCCCTACGAGCAGTACTTC. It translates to CASSPPGRNPYEQYF.

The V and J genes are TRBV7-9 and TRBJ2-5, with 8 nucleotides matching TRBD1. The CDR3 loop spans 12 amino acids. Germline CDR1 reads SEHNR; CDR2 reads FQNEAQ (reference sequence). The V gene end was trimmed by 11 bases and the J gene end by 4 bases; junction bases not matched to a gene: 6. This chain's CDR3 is CAGVQGAETQYF. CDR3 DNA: TGTGCCGGAGTGCAGGGGGCAGAGACCCAGTACTTC.

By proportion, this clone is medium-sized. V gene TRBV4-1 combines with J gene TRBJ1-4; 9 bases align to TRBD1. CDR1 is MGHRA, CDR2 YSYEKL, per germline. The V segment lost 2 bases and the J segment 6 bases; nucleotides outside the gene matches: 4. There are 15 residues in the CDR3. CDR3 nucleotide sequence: TGCGCCAGCAGCCAACCCGGGACAGGGCATGAAAAACTGTTTTTT. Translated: CASSQPGTGHEKLFF.

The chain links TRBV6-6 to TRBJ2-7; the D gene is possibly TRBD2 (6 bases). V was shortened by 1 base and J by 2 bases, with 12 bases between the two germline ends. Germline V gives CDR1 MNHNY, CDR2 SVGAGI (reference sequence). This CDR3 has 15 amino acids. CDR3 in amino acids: CASSYLAGSAYEQYF. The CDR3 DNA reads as TGTGCCAGCAGTTACTTGGCGGGATCCGCCTACGAGCAGTACTTC.

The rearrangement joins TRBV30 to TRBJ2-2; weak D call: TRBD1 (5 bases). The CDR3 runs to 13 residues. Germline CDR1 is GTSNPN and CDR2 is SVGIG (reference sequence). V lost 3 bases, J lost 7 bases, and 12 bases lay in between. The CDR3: CAWRNTGDGELFF. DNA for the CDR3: TGTGCCTGGAGAAATACAGGTGACGGGGAGCTGTTTTTT. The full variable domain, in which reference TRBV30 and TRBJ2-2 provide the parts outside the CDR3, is SQTIHQWPATLVQPVGSPLSLECTVEGTSNPNLYWYRQAAGRGLQLLFYSVGIGQISSEVPQNLSASRPQDRQFILSSKKLLLSDSGFYLCAWRNTGDGELFFGEGSRLTVL.

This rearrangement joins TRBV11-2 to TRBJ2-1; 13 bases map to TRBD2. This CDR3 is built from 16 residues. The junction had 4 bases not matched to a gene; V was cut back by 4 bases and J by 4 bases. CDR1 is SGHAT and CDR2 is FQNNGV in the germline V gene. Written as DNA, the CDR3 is TGTGCCAGCAGCTCAACACTAGCGGGAGGGTACAATGAGCAGTTCTTC. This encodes CASSSTLAGGYNEQFF. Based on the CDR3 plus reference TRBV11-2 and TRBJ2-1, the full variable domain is EAGVAQSPRYKIIEKRQSVAFWCNPISGHATLYWYQQILGQGPKLLIQFQNNGVVDDSQLPKDRFSAERLKGVDSTLKIQPAKLEDSAVYLCASSSTLAGGYNEQFFGPGTRLTVL.

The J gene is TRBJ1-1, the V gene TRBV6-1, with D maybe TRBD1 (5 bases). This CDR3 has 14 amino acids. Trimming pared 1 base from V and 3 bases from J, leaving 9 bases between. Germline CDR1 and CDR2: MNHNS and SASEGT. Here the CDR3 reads CASSEGDRYTEAFF. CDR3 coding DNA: TGTGCCAGCAGTGAAGGTGACAGATACACTGAAGCTTTCTTT.

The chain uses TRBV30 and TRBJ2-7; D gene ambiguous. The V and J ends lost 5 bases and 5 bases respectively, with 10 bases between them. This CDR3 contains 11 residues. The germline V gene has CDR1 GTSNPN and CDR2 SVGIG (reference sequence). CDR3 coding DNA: TGTGCCTGGTCCTCGGGTAACGAGCAGTACTTC. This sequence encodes CAWSSGNEQYF.

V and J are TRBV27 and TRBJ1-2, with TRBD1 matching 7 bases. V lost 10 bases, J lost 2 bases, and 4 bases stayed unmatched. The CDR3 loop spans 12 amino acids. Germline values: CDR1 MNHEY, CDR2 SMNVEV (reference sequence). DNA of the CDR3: TGTGCCACCCAACAGGGGAACTATGGCTACACCTTC. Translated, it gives CATQQGNYGYTF.

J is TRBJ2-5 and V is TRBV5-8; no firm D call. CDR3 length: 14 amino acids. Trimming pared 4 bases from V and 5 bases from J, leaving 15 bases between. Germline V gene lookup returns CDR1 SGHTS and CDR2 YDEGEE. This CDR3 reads CASSSLGPRETQYF. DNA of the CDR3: TGTGCCAGCAGCAGCCTCGGACCACGGGAGACCCAGTACTTC.

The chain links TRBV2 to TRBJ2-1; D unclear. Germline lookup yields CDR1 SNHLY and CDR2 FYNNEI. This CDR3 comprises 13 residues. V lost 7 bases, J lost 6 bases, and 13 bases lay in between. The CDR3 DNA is TGTGCCAGCATGCCACAGAAAGTCAATGAGCAGTTCTTC. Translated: CASMPQKVNEQFF.

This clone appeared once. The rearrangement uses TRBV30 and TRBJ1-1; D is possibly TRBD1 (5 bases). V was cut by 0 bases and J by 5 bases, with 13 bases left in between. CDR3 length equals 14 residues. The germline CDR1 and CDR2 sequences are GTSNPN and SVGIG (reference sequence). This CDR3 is CAWSVRGAQTEAFF. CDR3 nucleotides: TGTGCCTGGAGTGTACGCGGGGCGCAGACTGAAGCTTTCTTT.

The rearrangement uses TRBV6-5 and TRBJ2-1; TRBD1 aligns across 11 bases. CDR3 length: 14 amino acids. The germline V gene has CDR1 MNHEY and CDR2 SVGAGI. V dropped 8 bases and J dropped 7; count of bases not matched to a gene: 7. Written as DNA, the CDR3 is TGTGCCAGCTGGGGACAGGGGGTCTCTAATGAGCAGTTCTTC. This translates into CASWGQGVSNEQFF.

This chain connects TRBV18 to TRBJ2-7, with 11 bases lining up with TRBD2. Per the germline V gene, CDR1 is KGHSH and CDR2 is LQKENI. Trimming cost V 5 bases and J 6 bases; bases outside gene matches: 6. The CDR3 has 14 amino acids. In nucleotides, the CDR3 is TGTGCCAGCTCATCAGGGACTAGCGGTCTCGAGCAGTACTTC. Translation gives CASSSGTSGLEQYF.

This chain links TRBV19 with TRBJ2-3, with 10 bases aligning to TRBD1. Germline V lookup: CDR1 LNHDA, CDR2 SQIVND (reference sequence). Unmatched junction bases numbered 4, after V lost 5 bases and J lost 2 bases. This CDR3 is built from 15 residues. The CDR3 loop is CASSDRGLATDTQYF. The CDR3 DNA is TGTGCCAGTAGTGACAGGGGGCTGGCCACAGATACGCAGTATTTT.

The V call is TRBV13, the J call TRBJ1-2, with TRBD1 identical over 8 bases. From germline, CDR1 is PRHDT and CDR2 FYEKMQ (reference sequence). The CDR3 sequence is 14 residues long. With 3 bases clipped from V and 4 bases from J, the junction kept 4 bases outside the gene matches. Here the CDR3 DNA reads TGTGCCAGCAGCTTCGGACAGGGCCTCTATGGCTACACCTTC. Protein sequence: CASSFGQGLYGYTF.

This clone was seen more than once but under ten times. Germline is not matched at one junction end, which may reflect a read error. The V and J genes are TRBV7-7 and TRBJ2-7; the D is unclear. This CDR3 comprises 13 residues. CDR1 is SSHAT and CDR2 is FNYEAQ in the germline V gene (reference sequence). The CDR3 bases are TGTGCTAGCAGCTTCGGCAGAAACTACGAGCAGTACTTC. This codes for CASSFGRNYEQYF.

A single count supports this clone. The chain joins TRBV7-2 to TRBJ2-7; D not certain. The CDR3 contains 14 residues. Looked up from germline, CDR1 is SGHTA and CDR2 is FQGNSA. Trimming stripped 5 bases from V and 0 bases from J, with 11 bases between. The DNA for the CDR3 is TGTGCCAGCAGCCTCGCAACCTTCTCCTACGAGCAGTACTTC. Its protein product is CASSLATFSYEQYF.